This is a list of T cell receptor beta chains from one sample in a study of cytomegalovirus exposure and HLA in healthy donors. The assay was immunoSEQ multiplex PCR, and TCRdb's table has in-frame clones only and misses some. The sample has about 210,000 clones, and its top ten clones hold about 1%. Sequencing was performed on PBMCs. The receptors originated from a woman aged 25 to 39 in good health and CMV-seropositive. The CDR3 runs from the conserved cysteine through the conserved F or W. Fields, in order: J gene, V gene, D gene, CDR3 protein, CDR3 DNA. D genes are given only for firm matches.

TRBJ2-7,TRBV6-5,TRBD2,CASSYTTSGGYEQYF,TGTGCCAGCAGTTACACGACTAGCGGGGGCTACGAGCAGTACTTC
TRBJ1-5,TRBV10-3,NA,CAISLTDSNQPQHF,TGTGCCATCAGCCTGACAGATAGCAATCAGCCCCAGCATTTT
TRBJ1-3,TRBV29-1,NA,CSFRRAGPGENTIYF,TGCAGCTTCCGACGTGCCGGGCCAGGGGAAAACACCATATATTTT
TRBJ2-5,TRBV25-1,TRBD2,CASSESGLAGRRTQYF,TGTGCCAGCAGTGAATCAGGACTAGCGGGACGTAGGACCCAGTACTTC
TRBJ1-1,TRBV19,TRBD1,CASSSRTGGNTEAFF,TGTGCCAGTAGTTCCCGGACAGGGGGGAACACTGAAGCTTTCTTT
TRBJ2-3,TRBV6-5,TRBD2,CASKRLAGSTDTQYF,TGTGCCAGCAAACGACTAGCGGGGAGCACAGATACGCAGTATTTT
TRBJ2-7,TRBV18,NA,CASSPGTGYEQYF,TGTGCCAGCTCACCTGGGACTGGCTACGAGCAGTACTTC
TRBJ2-7,TRBV2,TRBD1,CASSVGGPYEQYF,TGTGCCAGCAGTGTAGGGGGCCCCTACGAGCAGTACTTC
TRBJ1-2,TRBV10-2,NA,CASSPGGPGYTF,TGCGCCAGCAGTCCGGGGGGGCCTGGCTACACCTTC
TRBJ2-2,TRBV30,NA,CAWSVQETGELFF,TGTGCCTGGAGTGTACAAGAAACCGGGGAGCTGTTTTTT
TRBJ2-2,TRBV7-9,NA,CASTPNLDSANTGELFF,TGTGCCAGCACGCCAAATCTGGACTCTGCGAACACCGGGGAGCTGTTTTTT
TRBJ2-2,TRBV5-1,TRBD1,CASSLQGDTGELFF,TGCGCCAGCAGCTTACAGGGGGACACCGGGGAGCTGTTTTTT
TRBJ1-5,TRBV28,NA,CASSLGHNRYQPQHF,TGTGCCAGCAGTTTGGGACACAATCGTTATCAGCCCCAGCATTTT
TRBJ2-1,TRBV9,NA,CASSVDGAQEQFF,TGTGCCAGCAGCGTAGATGGCGCACAGGAGCAGTTCTTC
TRBJ2-5,TRBV6-5,TRBD2,CASGTSGETQYF,TGTGCCAGCGGGACTAGCGGGGAGACCCAGTACTTC
TRBJ2-7,TRBV5-6,TRBD1,CASSFDRGSYEQYF,TGTGCCAGCAGCTTTGACAGGGGTTCCTACGAGCAGTACTTC
TRBJ2-5,TRBV9,TRBD2,CASSVSPSSGGQETQYF,TGTGCTAGCAGCGTGAGCCCGAGTAGCGGGGGACAAGAGACCCAGTACTTC
TRBJ1-4,TRBV5-8,NA,CASSLRGVTTNEKLFF,TGTGCCAGCAGCTTGAGAGGTGTCACAACTAATGAAAAACTGTTTTTT
TRBJ1-1,TRBV11-3,TRBD1,CASSLTGGTEAFF,TGTGCCAGCAGCTTAACAGGGGGCACTGAAGCTTTCTTT
TRBJ2-7,TRBV10-3,TRBD1,CAIREDRGLRYEQYF,TGTGCCATCAGAGAGGACAGGGGTCTGAGGTACGAGCAGTACTTC